This note documents a single T cell receptor (beta chain) sequence. Its specificity is not known. At the time of sampling, donors were nominally healthy, though unrecorded immune exposures were likely. The data originate from a study of cytomegalovirus exposure and HLA in healthy donors. About the study: The study placed less than 90% of its roughly 430 genotyped donors in the Caucasian-associated ancestry cluster.

Study observations and caveats: One variant, a missense change in DCLRE1C, was linked in a later analysis to TCR beta V- and J-gene trimming.

Vbeta (60) and Jbeta (13) primers were used in the PCR. Repertoires were generated with immunoSEQ multiplex PCR, while TCRdb's copy carries only in-frame clones and drops some. The sample has about 140,000 clones; over 75% are singletons. With 6 bases clipped from V and 8 bases from J, the junction kept 7 bases outside the gene matches. This CDR3 has 14 amino acids. The V gene's germline CDR1 is MGHDK and CDR2 SYGVNS. The receptor was derived from a man aged 45-65 years in good health and CMV-seronegative. Material: PBMCs. The chain uses TRBV25-1 and TRBJ1-4; TRBD1 matches 9 bases. The CDR3 here is CASRPGQGREKLFF. As DNA, the CDR3 is TGTGCCAGCAGACCCGGACAGGGGCGGGAAAAACTGTTTTTT. Full variable domain (missing parts from reference TRBV25-1 and TRBJ1-4): EADIYQTPRYLVIGTGKKITLECSQTMGHDKMYWYQQDPGMELHLIHYSYGVNSTEKGDLSSESTVSRIRTEHFPLTLESARPSHTSQYLCASRPGQGREKLFFGSGTQLSVL.